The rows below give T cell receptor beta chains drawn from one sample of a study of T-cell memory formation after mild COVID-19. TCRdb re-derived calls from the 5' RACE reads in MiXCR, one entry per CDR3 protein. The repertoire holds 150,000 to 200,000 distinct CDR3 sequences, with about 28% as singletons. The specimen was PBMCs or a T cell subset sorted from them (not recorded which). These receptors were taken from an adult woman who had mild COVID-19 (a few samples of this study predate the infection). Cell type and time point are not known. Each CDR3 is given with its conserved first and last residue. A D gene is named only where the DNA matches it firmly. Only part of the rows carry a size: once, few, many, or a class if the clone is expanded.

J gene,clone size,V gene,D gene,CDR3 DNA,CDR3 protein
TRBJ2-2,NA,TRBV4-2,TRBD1,TGTGCCAGCAGCCAAAGGGGACAGGGCATCGACACCGGGGAGCTGTTTTTT,CASSQRGQGIDTGELFF
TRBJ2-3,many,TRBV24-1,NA,TGTGCCACCAGTGATTTCCGGACCGCGGCAGATACGCAGTATTTT,CATSDFRTAADTQYF
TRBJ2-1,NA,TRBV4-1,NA,TGCGCCACCTTGGCGTGGGGGGGCCGCTCCTACAATGAGCAGTTCTTC,CATLAWGGRSYNEQFF
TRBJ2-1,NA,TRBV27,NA,TGTGCCAGCAGTTTTCTGGGACCCTACAATGAGCAGTTCTTC,CASSFLGPYNEQFF
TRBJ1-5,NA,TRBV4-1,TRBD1,TGCGCCAGCAGCCAAGAGGGGACAGGGTATCAGCCCCAGCATTTT,CASSQEGTGYQPQHF
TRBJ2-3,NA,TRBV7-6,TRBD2,TGTGCCAGCAGCTTAGAGGCGCGGGGGGGAGATACGCAGTATTTT,CASSLEARGGDTQYF
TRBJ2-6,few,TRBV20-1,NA,TGCAGTGCCCCTCGCCTGGGGGCCAACGTCCTGACTTTC,CSAPRLGANVLTF
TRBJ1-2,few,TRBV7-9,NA,TGTGCCAGCAGCTTAGGAAGTATCAGGTCGAGTGGCTACACCTTC,CASSLGSIRSSGYTF
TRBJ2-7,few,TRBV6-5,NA,TGTGCCAGCAGTGTGGCAGAACCCTACGAGCAGTACTTC,CASSVAEPYEQYF
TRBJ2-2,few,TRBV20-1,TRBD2,TGCAGTGCTAGATTTAGCGGGTCGAACACCGGGGAGCTGTTTTTT,CSARFSGSNTGELFF
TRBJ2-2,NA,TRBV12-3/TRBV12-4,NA,TGTGCCAGCAGTTTAGGGTTCCTAGCCCGCACCGGGGAGCTGTTTTTT,CASSLGFLARTGELFF
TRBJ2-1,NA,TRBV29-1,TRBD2,TGCAGCGTCACCCGGGGGGGGATGCAGTTCTTC,CSVTRGGMQFF
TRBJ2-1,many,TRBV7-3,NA,TGTGCCAGCAGCTCCTTGGGAGGCTCGAGCTCCTACAATGAGCAGTTCTTC,CASSSLGGSSSYNEQFF
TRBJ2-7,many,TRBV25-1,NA,TGTGCCAGCAGTGACTCCCTTCCCTACGAGCAGTACTTC,CASSDSLPYEQYF
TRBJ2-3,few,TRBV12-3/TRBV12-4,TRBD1,TGTGCCAGCAGCCCGACAGGGGATACGCAGTATTTT,CASSPTGDTQYF
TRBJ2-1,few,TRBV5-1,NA,TGCGCCAGCAGCTTGGACGGACTCTCCTACAATGAGCAGTTCTTC,CASSLDGLSYNEQFF
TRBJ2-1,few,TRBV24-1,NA,TGTGCCACCAGTGATTTAAGCCAACCAAGCAATGAGCAGTTCTTC,CATSDLSQPSNEQFF
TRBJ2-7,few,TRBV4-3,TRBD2,TGCGCCAGCAGCCAAGGATCCAGCGGGAGTGGATACGAGCAGTACTTC,CASSQGSSGSGYEQYF
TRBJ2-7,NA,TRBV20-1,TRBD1,TGCAGTGCTAGGGATCCAGGGACAGGGACCTACGAGCAGTACTTC,CSARDPGTGTYEQYF